The T cell receptor (beta chain) described here comes from a study of T cell responses to AZD1222 COVID-19 vaccine. Profiled with immunoSEQ multiplex PCR; TCRdb holds only in-frame clones, not every one. The sample records over 120,000 clones, about 92% being singletons. The CDR3 runs to 13 residues. CDR1 and CDR2 (germline): MDHEN, SYDVKM. Losses at the gene ends were 5 bases for V and 2 bases for J; bases not matched to a gene: 1. Sample: peripheral blood, taken after recovery from COVID-19. The J gene is TRBJ2-3, the V gene TRBV28; 7 bases match TRBD2. The source of this sequence is an adult who had recovered from COVID-19. CDR3 in DNA: TGTGCCAGCAGTACTAGCGCCACAGATACGCAGTATTTT. Translation: CASSTSATDTQYF.